The entry below gives a single T cell receptor (beta chain) sequence along with its context. Antigen: not known. This sample stems from a study of blood T cells in healthy people across ages. Across the whole study: About one barcoded beta molecule was captured per two T cells (by template switching).

Primed by a sample-barcoded 5' primer and a J-beta primer mix, a second PCR proceeded for about 6 to 12 cycles. Researchers report that a template-switch adaptor with 12 random nucleotides tagged each cDNA molecule. From the 5' RACE reads, TCRdb called clonotypes with MiXCR, one entry per CDR3 protein. The sample has some 1 million distinct CDR3 sequences, more than 35% seen once; the top ten hold under 20%. Points from the study as a whole: Since the PBMCs were unsorted, naive and antigen-experienced cells could not be conclusively compared.

The V end was cut by 1 base, the J end by 7 bases, with 7 bases between. CDR3 length: 13 residues. Germline V lookup: CDR1 MGHRA, CDR2 YSYEKL. The origin of this receptor is a woman aged 60-70 years in good health. The specimen sequenced was blood. The rearrangement links TRBV4-1 to TRBJ2-2, with no clear D. CDR3 DNA sequence: TGCGCCAGCAGCCAAGTACTTGGCGGGGAGCTGTTTTTT. Its translation: CASSQVLGGELFF.